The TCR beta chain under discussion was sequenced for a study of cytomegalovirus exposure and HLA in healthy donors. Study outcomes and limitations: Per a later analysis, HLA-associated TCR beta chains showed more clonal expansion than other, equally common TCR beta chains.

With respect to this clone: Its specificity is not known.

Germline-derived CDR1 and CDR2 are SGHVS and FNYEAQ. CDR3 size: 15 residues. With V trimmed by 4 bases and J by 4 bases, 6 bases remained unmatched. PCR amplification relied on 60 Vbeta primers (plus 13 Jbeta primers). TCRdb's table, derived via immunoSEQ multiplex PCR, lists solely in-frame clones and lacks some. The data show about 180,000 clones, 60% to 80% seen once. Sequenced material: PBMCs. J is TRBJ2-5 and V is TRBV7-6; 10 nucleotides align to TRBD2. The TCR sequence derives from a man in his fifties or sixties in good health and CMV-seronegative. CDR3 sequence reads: CASSSGLAPTETQYF. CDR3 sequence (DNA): TGTGCCAGCAGCTCGGGACTAGCGCCCACAGAGACCCAGTACTTC.